This T cell receptor beta chain appears in the sequencing data of a study of T cell changes during pregnancy in multiple sclerosis. Generated by immunoSEQ multiplex PCR, the TCRdb table keeps only in-frame clones and is missing some. The repertoire has roughly 20,000 clones, 75% to 90% of them found once; the top ten carry around 7%. The sample holds many counts of this clone. The junction had 8 bases not matched to a gene; V was cut back by 9 bases and J by 8 bases. The CDR3 spans 12 residues. Germline V gene lookup returns CDR1 LNHDA and CDR2 SQIVND (reference sequence). V is TRBV19 and J is TRBJ1-2; 8 nucleotides agree with TRBD1. The TCR sequence derives from a female donor with multiple sclerosis, enrolled in a pregnancy study. The source material was CD8+ T cells from peripheral blood mononuclear cells, sampled in the first trimester of pregnancy. The CDR3 region is CASRTGTYGYTF. The CDR3 DNA reads TGTGCCAGCCGGACAGGGACCTACGGCTACACCTTC.